Sequencing of this TCR beta chain was carried out in a study of metastatic and nonmetastatic thyroid tumors. Whole-study context: Patients with malignant and benign thyroid disease provided blood and tumor or nodule tissue, whose repertoires were compared.

Findings and limits, study-wide: In blood and tumor, TCR beta diversity was reportedly significantly higher in malignant thyroid tumors than in benign nodules.

This clone was counted at least ten times. The target antigen is unknown. TCRdb reprocessed the PCR reads using MiXCR. The data contain under 95,000 clones, 7.5% to 9% of them singletons. Ahead of thyroid surgery, no patient had received treatment of any kind. The CDR3 totals 13 residues. The V end was cut by 0 bases, the J end by 3 bases, with 6 bases between. From germline, CDR1 is MNHEY and CDR2 SMNVEV (reference sequence). Sequenced: blood. The receptor was isolated from a female donor with papillary thyroid cancer or a benign thyroid nodule (not recorded which). Some clones in this sample may be carry-over from other donors' samples. The chain employs TRBV27 and TRBJ2-7; no firm D call. The CDR3 DNA follows: TGTGCCAGCAGTTTATCGTACGGCTACGAGCAGTACTTC. Its protein product is CASSLSYGYEQYF.